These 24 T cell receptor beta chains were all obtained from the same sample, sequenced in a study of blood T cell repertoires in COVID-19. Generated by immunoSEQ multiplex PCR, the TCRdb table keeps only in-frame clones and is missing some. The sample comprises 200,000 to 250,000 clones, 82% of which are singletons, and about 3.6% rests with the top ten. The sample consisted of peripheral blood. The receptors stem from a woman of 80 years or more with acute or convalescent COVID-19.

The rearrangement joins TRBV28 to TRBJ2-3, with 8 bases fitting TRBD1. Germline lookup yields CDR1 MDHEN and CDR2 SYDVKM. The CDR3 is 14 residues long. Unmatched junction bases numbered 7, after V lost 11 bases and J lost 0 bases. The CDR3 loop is CACSGGVSTDTQYF. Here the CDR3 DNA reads TGTGCCTGCTCAGGGGGCGTGAGCACAGATACGCAGTATTTT.

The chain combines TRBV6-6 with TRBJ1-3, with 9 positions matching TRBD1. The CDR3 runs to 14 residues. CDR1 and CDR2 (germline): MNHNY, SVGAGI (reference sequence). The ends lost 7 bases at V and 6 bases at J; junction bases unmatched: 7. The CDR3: CASTGQGRENTIYF. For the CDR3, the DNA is TGTGCCAGCACGGGACAGGGAAGGGAAAACACCATATATTTT.

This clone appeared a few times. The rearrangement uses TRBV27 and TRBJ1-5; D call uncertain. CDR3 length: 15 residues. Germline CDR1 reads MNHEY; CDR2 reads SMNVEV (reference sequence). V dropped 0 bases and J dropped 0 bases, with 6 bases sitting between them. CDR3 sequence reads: CASSLSTDSNQPQHF. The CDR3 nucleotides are TGTGCCAGCAGTTTATCAACAGATAGCAATCAGCCCCAGCATTTT.

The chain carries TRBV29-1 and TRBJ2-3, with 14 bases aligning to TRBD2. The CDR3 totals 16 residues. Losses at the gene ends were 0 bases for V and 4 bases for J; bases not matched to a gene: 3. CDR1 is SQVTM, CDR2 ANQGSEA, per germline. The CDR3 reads CSVEDGTSGGPDTQYF. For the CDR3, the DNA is TGCAGCGTTGAAGATGGGACTAGCGGGGGACCAGATACGCAGTATTTT.

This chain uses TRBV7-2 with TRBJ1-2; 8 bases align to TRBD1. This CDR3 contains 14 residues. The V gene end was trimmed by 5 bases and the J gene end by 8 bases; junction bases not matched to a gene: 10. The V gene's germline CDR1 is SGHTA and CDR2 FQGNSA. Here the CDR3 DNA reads TGTGCCAGCAGCCCCACAGGGGGACCTGGGGGCTACACCTTC. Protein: CASSPTGGPGGYTF.

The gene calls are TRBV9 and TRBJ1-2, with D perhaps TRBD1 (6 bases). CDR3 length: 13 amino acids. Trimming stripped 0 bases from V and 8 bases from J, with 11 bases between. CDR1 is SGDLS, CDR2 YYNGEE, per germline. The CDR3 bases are TGTGCCAGCAGCGTAGATTCCAGGGGCGGCTACACCTTC. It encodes CASSVDSRGGYTF.

This CDR3 reads CASSRVGQGAYEQYF. In DNA, the CDR3 is TGTGCCAGCAGCCGCGTCGGACAGGGCGCCTACGAGCAGTACTTC. The chain is built from TRBV3-1 (or the pseudogene TRBV3-2) and TRBJ2-7; TRBD1 aligns across 8 bases. With 4 bases clipped from V and 2 bases from J, the junction kept 7 bases outside the gene matches. This CDR3 is 15 amino acids long. CDR1 LGHDT and CDR2 YNNKEL come from the germline V gene (reference sequence).

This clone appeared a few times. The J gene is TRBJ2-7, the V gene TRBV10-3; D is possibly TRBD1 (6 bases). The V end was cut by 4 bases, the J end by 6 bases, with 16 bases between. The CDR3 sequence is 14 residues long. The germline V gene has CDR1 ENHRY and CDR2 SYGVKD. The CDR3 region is CAISAAGARGEQYF. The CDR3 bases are TGTGCCATCAGTGCGGCAGGGGCAAGGGGCGAGCAGTACTTC.

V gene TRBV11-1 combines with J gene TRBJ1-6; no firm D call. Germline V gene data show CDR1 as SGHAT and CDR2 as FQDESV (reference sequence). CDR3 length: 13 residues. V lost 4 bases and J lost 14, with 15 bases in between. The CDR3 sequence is CASSSGPSEALHF. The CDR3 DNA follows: TGTGCCAGCAGCTCGGGTCCATCTGAGGCCCTCCACTTT.

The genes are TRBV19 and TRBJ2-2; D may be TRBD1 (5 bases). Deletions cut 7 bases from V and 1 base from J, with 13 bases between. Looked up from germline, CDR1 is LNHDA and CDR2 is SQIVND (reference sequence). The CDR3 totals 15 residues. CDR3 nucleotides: TGTGCCAGTACAGGGTATTTACAGAACACCGGGGAGCTGTTTTTT. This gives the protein CASTGYLQNTGELFF.

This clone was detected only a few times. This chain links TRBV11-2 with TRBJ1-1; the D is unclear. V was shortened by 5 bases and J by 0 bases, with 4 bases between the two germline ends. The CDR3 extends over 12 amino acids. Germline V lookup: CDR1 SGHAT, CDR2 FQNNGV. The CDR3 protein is CASSQMNTEAFF. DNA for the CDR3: TGTGCCAGCAGCCAGATGAACACTGAAGCTTTCTTT.

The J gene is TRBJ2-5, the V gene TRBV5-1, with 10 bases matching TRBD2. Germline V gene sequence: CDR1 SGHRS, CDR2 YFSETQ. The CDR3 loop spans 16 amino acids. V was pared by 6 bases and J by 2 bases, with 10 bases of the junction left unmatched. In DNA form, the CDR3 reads TGCGCCAGCAAGTCAAGGGTAGCGGGGGGTCAAGAGACCCAGTACTTC. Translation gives CASKSRVAGGQETQYF.

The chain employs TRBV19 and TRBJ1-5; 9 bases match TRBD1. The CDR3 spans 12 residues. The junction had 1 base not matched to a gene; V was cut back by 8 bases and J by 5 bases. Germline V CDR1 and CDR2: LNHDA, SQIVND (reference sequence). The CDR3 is CASWTGDQPQHF. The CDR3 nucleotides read TGTGCCAGTTGGACAGGGGATCAGCCCCAGCATTTT.

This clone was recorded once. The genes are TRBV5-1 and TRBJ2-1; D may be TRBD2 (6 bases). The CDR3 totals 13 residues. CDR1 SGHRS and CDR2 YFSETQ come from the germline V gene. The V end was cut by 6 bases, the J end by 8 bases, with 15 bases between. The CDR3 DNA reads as TGCGCCAGCAATCCCGGGAGTAGCGATGAGCAGTTCTTC. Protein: CASNPGSSDEQFF.

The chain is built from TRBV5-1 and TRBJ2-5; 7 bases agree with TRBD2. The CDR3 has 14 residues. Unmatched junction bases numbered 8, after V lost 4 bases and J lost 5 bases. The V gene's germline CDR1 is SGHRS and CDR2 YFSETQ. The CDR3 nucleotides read TGCGCCAGCAGCCTGTGGGGGAGGGTGGAGACCCAGTACTTC. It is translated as CASSLWGRVETQYF.

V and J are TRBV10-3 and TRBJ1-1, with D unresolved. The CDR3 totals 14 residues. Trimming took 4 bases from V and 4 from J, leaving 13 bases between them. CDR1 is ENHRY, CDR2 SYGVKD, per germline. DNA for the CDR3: TGTGCCATCAGTGTCGCCGGGGTCGTCACTGAAGCTTTCTTT. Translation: CAISVAGVVTEAFF.

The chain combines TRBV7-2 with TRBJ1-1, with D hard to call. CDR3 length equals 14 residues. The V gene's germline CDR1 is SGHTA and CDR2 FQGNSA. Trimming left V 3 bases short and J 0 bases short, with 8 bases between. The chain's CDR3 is CASSFQALNTEAFF. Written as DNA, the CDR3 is TGTGCCAGCAGCTTCCAGGCCCTGAACACTGAAGCTTTCTTT.

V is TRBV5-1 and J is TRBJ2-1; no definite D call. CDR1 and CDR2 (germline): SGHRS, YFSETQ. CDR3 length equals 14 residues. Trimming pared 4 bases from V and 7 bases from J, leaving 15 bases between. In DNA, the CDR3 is TGCGCCAGCAGCGTAGGCCCCTACGGGAATGAGCAGTTCTTC. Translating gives CASSVGPYGNEQFF.

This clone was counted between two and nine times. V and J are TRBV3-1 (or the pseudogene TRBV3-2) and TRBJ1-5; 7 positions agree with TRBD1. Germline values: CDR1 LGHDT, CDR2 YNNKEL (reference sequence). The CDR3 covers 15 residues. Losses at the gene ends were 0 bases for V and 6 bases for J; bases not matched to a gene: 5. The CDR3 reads CASSQDISGGQPQHF. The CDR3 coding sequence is TGTGCCAGCAGCCAAGATATTTCAGGGGGTCAGCCCCAGCATTTT.

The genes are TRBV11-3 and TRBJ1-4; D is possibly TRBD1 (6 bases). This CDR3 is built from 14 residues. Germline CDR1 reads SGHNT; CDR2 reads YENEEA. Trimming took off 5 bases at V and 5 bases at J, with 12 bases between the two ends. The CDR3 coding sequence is TGTGCCAGCAGCGCGGACAGCGTAAATGAAAAACTGTTTTTT. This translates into CASSADSVNEKLFF.

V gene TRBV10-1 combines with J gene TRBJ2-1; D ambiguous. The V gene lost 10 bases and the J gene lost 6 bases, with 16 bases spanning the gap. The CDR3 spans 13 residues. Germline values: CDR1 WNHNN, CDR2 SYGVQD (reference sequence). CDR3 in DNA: TGCGCCACCACAAGAAGCAGGTTCAATGAGCAGTTCTTC. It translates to CATTRSRFNEQFF.

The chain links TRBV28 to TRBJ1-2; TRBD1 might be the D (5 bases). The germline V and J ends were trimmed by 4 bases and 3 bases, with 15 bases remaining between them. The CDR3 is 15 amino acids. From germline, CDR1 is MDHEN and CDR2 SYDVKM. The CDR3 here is CASSSGGKQDYGYTF. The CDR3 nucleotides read TGTGCCAGCAGTTCCGGGGGGAAACAGGACTATGGCTACACCTTC.

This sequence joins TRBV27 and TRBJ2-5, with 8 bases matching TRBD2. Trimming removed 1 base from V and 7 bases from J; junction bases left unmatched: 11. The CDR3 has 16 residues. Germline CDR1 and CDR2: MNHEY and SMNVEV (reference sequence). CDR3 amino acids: CASSLYPGGGGVTQYF. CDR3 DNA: TGTGCCAGCAGTTTATACCCCGGGGGGGGAGGAGTGACCCAGTACTTC.

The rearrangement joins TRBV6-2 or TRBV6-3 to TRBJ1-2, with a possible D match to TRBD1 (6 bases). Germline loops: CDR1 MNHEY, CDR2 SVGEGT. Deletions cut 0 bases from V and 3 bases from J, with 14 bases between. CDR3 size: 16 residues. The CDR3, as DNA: TGTGCCAGCAGTTACTCGGGGGCCCAAGGCTACTATGGCTACACCTTC. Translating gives CASSYSGAQGYYGYTF.